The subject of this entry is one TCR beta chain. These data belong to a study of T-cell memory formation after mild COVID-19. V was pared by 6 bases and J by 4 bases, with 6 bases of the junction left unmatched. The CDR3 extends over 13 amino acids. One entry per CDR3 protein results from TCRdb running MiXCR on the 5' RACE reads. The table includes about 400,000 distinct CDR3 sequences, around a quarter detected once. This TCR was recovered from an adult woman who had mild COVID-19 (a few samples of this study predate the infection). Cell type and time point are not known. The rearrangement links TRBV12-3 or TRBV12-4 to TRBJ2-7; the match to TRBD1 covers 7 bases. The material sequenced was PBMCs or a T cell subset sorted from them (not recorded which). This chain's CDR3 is CASREGTAYEQYF. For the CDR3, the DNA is TGTGCCAGCAGAGAGGGGACAGCTTACGAGCAGTACTTC.